The 5 T cell receptor beta chains below all came from one sample that was sequenced in a study of T cells expressing NK-cell markers. TCRdb re-called the 5' RACE reads; one entry per CDR3 protein, DNA not given. The sample data list 450,000 to 600,000 distinct CDR3 sequences. The sample was blood T cells: a sorted CD56 or NKG2C T cell subset, CD4+ or CD8+ T cells, or bulk PBMC T cells (not recorded which). The receptors here all came from a man in his late teens or twenties in good health.

The chain couples TRBV24-1 to TRBJ2-3. CDR3 length equals 13 residues. CDR1 and CDR2 (germline): KGHDR, SFDVKD. The CDR3 sequence: CATSDLKLDTQYF.

The genes are TRBV6-5 and TRBJ2-5. In germline, CDR1 is MNHEY, CDR2 SVGAGI. This CDR3 contains 14 residues. CDR3 protein: CASSYARPTETQYF.

The CDR3 is CASSYIASGISEQFF. The rearrangement links TRBV6-5 to TRBJ2-1; lacking DNA, the TRBD2 call made by TCRdb goes unchecked. The length of the CDR3 is 15 residues. Germline V lookup: CDR1 MNHEY, CDR2 SVGAGI.

The chain links TRBV27 to TRBJ1-5. Germline lookup yields CDR1 MNHEY and CDR2 SMNVEV (reference sequence). The CDR3 sequence is 11 residues long. CDR3 amino acids: CASSVSQPQHF.

The chain combines TRBV20-1 with TRBJ1-1; TCRdb picks TRBD1, but there is no DNA to check that call. Germline V lookup: CDR1 DFQATT, CDR2 SNEGSKA (reference sequence). This CDR3 has 14 amino acids. This CDR3 is CSARFGGFDTEAFF.